This T cell receptor (beta chain) stems from a study of shared clonotypes between healthy human individuals. On the study more broadly: Serving as donors were a couple of women and a few men, whose ages spanned 18 to 49.

In the sorted-subset replicate PCRs, about 190 ng DNA, 25,000 to 30,000 T cell genomes, was used. Libraries were prepared by immunoSEQ multiplex PCR; TCRdb keeps only in-frame clonotypes and omits some of them. The sample contains roughly 2.5 million clones, 85% to 95% of which appear only once. The CDR3 loop spans 18 amino acids. Germline lookup yields CDR1 SGDLS and CDR2 YYNGEE. With V trimmed by 0 bases and J by 0 bases, 5 bases remained unmatched. This TCR came from a man in his late teens or twenties in good health. Sequencing used naive CD4+ T cells sorted from blood. Noted subset: CD45RA+ positively selected. The gene calls are TRBV9 and TRBJ2-6, with 8 bases identical to TRBD2. CDR3 sequence reads: CASSVGLAGFSGANVLTF. The CDR3 bases are TGTGCCAGCAGCGTAGGGCTAGCGGGCTTCTCTGGGGCCAACGTCCTGACTTTC.